Presented here are 18 T cell receptor beta chains from one specimen sequenced in a study of T cell changes during pregnancy in multiple sclerosis. Data came from immunoSEQ multiplex PCR; TCRdb stores just in-frame clones and leaves some out. The repertoire holds over 65,000 clones, with 75% to 95% as singletons. The sequencing used peripheral blood, collected in the second trimester of pregnancy. Source of these receptors: a female donor with multiple sclerosis, enrolled in a pregnancy study.

The table lists this clone with a count of one. The chain has TRBV5-6 and TRBJ2-7; 13 bases map to TRBD2. V shed 3 bases and J 7 bases; nucleotides not matched to a gene: 4. The germline gives CDR1 SGHDT, CDR2 YYEEEE. The CDR3 length is 14 residues. The CDR3 sequence: CASSWGLAGLEQYF. The CDR3 nucleotides are TGTGCCAGCAGCTGGGGACTAGCGGGGCTGGAGCAGTACTTC.

The chain uses TRBV30 and TRBJ2-1; 9 bases align to TRBD2. The CDR3 loop spans 16 amino acids. V lost 3 bases, J lost 7 bases, and 13 bases stayed unmatched. Germline assignment: CDR1 GTSNPN and CDR2 SVGIG (reference sequence). The CDR3 sequence: CAWSAWTSAVWNEQFF. The CDR3 nucleotides are TGTGCCTGGAGCGCCTGGACTAGCGCAGTATGGAATGAGCAGTTCTTC.

The chain carries TRBV5-6 and TRBJ2-3, with D perhaps matching TRBD2 (6 bases). The germline V gene has CDR1 SGHDT and CDR2 YYEEEE. The CDR3 spans 18 residues. V gave up 2 bases and J gave up 2 bases, with 21 bases separating them. The CDR3 DNA follows: TGTGCCAGCAGCTTAGAGGTTTCGGAAAGCGGGTCCACAGATACGCAGTATTTT. This translates into CASSLEVSESGSTDTQYF. The variable domain in full, completed from reference TRBV5-6 and TRBJ2-3, reads DAGVTQSPTHLIKTRGQQVTLRCSPKSGHDTVSWYQQALGQGPQFIFQYYEEEERQRGNFPDRFSGHQFPNYSSELNVNALLLGDSALYLCASSLEVSESGSTDTQYFGPGTRLTVL.

The chain carries TRBV19 and TRBJ1-1; TRBD1 matches 7 bases. The CDR3 has 15 amino acids. Germline CDR1 and CDR2: LNHDA and SQIVND (reference sequence). V was clipped by 6 bases and J by 5 bases; unmatched bases: 12. The DNA for the CDR3 is TGTGCCAGTAGGACAATCAGACAGGGAAGGACTGAAGCTTTCTTT. Protein sequence: CASRTIRQGRTEAFF.

With regard to this clone: Germline is not matched at one junction end, which may reflect a read error. The CDR3 is CASSLGQGAGNTIYF. The DNA of the CDR3 is TGTGCTAGCAGCTTGGGCCAGGGGGCAGGGAACACCATATATTTT. The gene calls are TRBV7-7 and TRBJ1-3, with 8 bases lining up with TRBD1. Germline CDR1 is SSHAT and CDR2 is FNYEAQ (reference sequence). The CDR3 consists of 15 residues. Full variable domain (rest looked up from reference TRBV7-7 and TRBJ1-3): GAGVSQSPRYKVTKRGQDVTLRCDPISSHATLYWYQQALGQGPEFLTYFNYEAQPDKSGLPSDRFSAERPEGSISTLTIQRTEQRDSAMYRCASSLGQGAGNTIYFGEGSWLTVV.

This rearrangement joins TRBV6-1 to TRBJ2-7; D not resolved. The CDR3 is 16 residues long. The germline V and J ends were trimmed by 4 bases and 0 bases, with 16 bases remaining between them. Per the germline V gene, CDR1 is MNHNS and CDR2 is SASEGT. CDR3 protein: CASSASLPTSSYEQYF. For the CDR3, the DNA is TGTGCCAGCAGTGCTAGTCTACCAACCTCCTCCTACGAGCAGTACTTC.

This clone was seen only a few times. The chain links TRBV19 to TRBJ1-1, with 12 bases aligning to TRBD1. Germline CDR1 LNHDA, CDR2 SQIVND (reference sequence). V was clipped by 8 bases and J by 0 bases; unmatched bases: 13. This CDR3 is built from 18 residues. The CDR3 DNA follows: TGTGCCAGTTTATCCTACCCCGGGACAGGGGGCATGAACACTGAAGCTTTCTTT. It is translated as CASLSYPGTGGMNTEAFF.

The chain uses TRBV5-4 and TRBJ1-4, with a possible D match to TRBD1 (5 bases). Looked up from germline, CDR1 is SGHNT and CDR2 is YYREEE (reference sequence). Trimming stripped 1 base from V and 5 bases from J, with 9 bases between. The CDR3 is 14 residues long. The CDR3 here is CASSLQGPNEKLFF. The CDR3 bases are TGTGCCAGCAGCTTGCAGGGCCCCAATGAAAAACTGTTTTTT. Full variable domain (missing parts from reference TRBV5-4 and TRBJ1-4): ETGVTQSPTHLIKTRGQQVTLRCSSQSGHNTVSWYQQALGQGPQFIFQYYREEENGRGNFPPRFSGLQFPNYSSELNVNALELDDSALYLCASSLQGPNEKLFFGSGTQLSVL.

The J gene is TRBJ1-2, the V gene TRBV7-2, with a tentative D call TRBD1 (5 bases). The CDR3 covers 15 residues. CDR1 SGHTA and CDR2 FQGNSA come from the germline V gene. V lost 0 bases, J lost 4 bases, and 12 bases lay in between. The DNA of the CDR3 is TGTGCCAGCAGCTTAGCGGAGAGGAGGGGCTATGGCTACACCTTC. Amino acids: CASSLAERRGYGYTF.

The chain has TRBV9 and TRBJ2-7; perhaps TRBD1 as D (5 bases). Trimming left V 0 bases short and J 6 bases short, with 16 bases between. Germline V gene sequence: CDR1 SGDLS, CDR2 YYNGEE. The CDR3 runs to 15 residues. CDR3 protein: CASSVEAARVTEQYF. DNA for the CDR3: TGTGCCAGCAGCGTAGAGGCGGCCAGGGTAACCGAGCAGTACTTC.

This chain links TRBV6-6 with TRBJ1-1; unclear D gene. V gave up 5 bases and J gave up 5 bases, with 21 bases separating them. The V gene's germline CDR1 is MNHNY and CDR2 SVGAGI (reference sequence). CDR3 length: 16 amino acids. The CDR3 is CASSTITGETVTEAFF. CDR3 bases: TGTGCCAGCAGTACGATCACGGGAGAAACGGTTACTGAAGCTTTCTTT.

The chain couples TRBV6-5 to TRBJ2-1, with a possible D match to TRBD1 (6 bases). V was clipped by 1 base and J by 6 bases, with 7 bases between them. The CDR3 has 13 residues. Germline assignment: CDR1 MNHEY and CDR2 SVGAGI. The CDR3 loop reads CASSYLQGNEQFF. CDR3 DNA: TGTGCCAGCAGTTACTTACAGGGCAATGAGCAGTTCTTC.

The chain has TRBV15 and TRBJ1-2, with D uncertain. This CDR3 contains 15 residues. Trimming stripped 0 bases from V and 1 base from J, with 9 bases between. Germline V gene lookup returns CDR1 LNHNV and CDR2 YYDKDF (reference sequence). Here the CDR3 DNA reads TGTGCCACCAGCAGAGAGAGGGTTTATAACTATGGCTACACCTTC. Protein: CATSRERVYNYGYTF.

V and J are TRBV29-1 and TRBJ1-2; 8 nucleotides align to TRBD1. CDR3 length: 11 amino acids. V was clipped by 7 bases and J by 7 bases; unmatched bases: 5. The germline V gene encodes CDR1 SQVTM and CDR2 ANQGSEA. The CDR3 nucleotides are TGCAGCGACGGACAGGGAGCTGGCTACACCTTC. The encoded protein is CSDGQGAGYTF.

V is TRBV9 and J is TRBJ1-2; D remains ambiguous. Germline V gene data show CDR1 as SGDLS and CDR2 as YYNGEE. The CDR3 sequence is 14 residues long. V was pared by 0 bases and J by 2 bases, with 8 bases between. The CDR3 DNA reads TGTGCCAGCAGCGTAGCTGCTCAGAACTATGGCTACACCTTC. This gives the protein CASSVAAQNYGYTF.

This chain connects TRBV18 to TRBJ2-7; TRBD1 matches at 9 bases. CDR1 and CDR2 from the germline V gene are KGHSH and LQKENI. The length of the CDR3 is 15 residues. V gave up 2 bases and J gave up 2 bases; unmatched junction bases: 4. The CDR3 is CASSPRTGVAYEQYF. The CDR3 DNA sequence: TGTGCCAGCTCACCAAGGACAGGGGTCGCCTACGAGCAGTACTTC. The full variable domain, with the rest looked up from reference TRBV18 and TRBJ2-7, is NAGVMQNPRHLVRRRGQEARLRCSPMKGHSHVYWYRQLPEEGLKFMVYLQKENIIDESGMPKERFSAEFPKEGPSILRIQQVVRGDSAAYFCASSPRTGVAYEQYFGPGTRLTVT.

The J gene is TRBJ2-2, the V gene TRBV7-9; TRBD1 aligns across 7 bases. Trimming took 2 bases from V and 3 from J; bases not matched to a gene: 3. The length of the CDR3 is 15 residues. Germline V gene sequence: CDR1 SEHNR, CDR2 FQNEAQ (reference sequence). The CDR3 DNA reads as TGTGCCAGCAGCTTAAGAACAGGGGACACCGGGGAGCTGTTTTTT. Its protein product is CASSLRTGDTGELFF. Drawing the rest from reference TRBV7-9 and TRBJ2-2, the complete variable domain is DTGVSQNPRHKITKRGQNVTFRCDPISEHNRLYWYRQTLGQGPEFLTYFQNEAQLEKSRLLSDRFSAERPKGSFSTLEIQRTEQGDSAMYLCASSLRTGDTGELFFGEGSRLTVL.

This clone occurred once. The chain uses TRBV7-8 and TRBJ1-6, with TRBD1 matching over 9 bases. The CDR3 is 16 amino acids. Germline loops: CDR1 SGHVS, CDR2 FQNEAQ. V was clipped by 8 bases and J by 7 bases; unmatched bases: 12. DNA of the CDR3: TGTGCCAGCTCCGAGAGAGGGGACAGGGTAAATTCACCCCTCCACTTT. This encodes CASSERGDRVNSPLHF.